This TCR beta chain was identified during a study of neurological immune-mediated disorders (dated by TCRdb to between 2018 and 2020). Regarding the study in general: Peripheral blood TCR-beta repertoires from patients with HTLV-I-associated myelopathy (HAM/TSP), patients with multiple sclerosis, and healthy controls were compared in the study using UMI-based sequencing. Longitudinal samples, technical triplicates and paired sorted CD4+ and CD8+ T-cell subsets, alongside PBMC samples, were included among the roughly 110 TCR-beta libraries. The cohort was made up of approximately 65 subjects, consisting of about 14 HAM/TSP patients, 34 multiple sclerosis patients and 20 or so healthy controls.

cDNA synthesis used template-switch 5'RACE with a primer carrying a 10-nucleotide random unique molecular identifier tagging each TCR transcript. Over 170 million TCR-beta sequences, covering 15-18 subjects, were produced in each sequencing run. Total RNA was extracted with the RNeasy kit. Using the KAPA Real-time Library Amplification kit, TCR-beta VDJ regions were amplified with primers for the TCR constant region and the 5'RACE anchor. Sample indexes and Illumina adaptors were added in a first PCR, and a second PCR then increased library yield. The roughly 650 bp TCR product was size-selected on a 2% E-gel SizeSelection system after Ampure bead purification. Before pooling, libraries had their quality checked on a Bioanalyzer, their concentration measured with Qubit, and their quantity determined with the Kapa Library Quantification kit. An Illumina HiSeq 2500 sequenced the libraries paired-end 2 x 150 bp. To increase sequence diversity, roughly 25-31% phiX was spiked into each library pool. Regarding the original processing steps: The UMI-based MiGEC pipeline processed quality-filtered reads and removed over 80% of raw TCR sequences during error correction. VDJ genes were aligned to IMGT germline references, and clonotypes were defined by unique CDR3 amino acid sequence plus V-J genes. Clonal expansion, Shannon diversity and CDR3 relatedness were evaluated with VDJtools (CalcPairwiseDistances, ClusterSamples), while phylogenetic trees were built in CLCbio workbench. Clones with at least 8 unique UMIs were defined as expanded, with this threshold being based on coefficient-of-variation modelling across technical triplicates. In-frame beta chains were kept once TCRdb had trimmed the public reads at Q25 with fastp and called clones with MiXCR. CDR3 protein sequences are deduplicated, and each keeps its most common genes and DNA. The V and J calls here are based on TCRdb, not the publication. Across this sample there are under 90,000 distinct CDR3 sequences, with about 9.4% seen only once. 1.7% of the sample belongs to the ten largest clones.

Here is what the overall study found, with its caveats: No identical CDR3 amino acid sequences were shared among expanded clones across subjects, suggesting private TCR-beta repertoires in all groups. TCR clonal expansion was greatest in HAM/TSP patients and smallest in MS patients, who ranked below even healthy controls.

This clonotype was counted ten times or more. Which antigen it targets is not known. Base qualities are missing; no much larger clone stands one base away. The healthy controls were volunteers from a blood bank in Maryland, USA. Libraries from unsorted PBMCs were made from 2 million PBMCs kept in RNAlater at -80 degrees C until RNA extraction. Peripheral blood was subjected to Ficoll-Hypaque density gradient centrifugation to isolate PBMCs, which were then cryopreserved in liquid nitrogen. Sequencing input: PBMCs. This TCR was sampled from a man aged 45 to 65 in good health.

This receptor has the CDR3 CASSLDSHGYTF. The DNA sequence reads TGCGCCAGCAGCTTGGACAGCCATGGCTACACCTTC. This sequence uses TRBV5-1 and TRBJ1-2; confidence is insufficient to name the D gene. Trimming costs V 0 bases and J 6 bases, and their ends lie 6 bases apart. From the cysteine up to the phenylalanine, the CDR3 has a length of 12 residues. Solely the CDR3 DNA is kept, with 36 bases framed from the first base. The germline V gene sets CDR1 to SGHRS and CDR2 to YFSETQ. Beyond the CDR3, the reference TRBV5-1 and TRBJ1-2 genes provide the residues; the full variable domain reads: KAGVTQTPRYLIKTRGQQVTLSCSPISGHRSVSWYQQTPGQGLQFLFEYFSETQRNKGNFPGRFSGRQFSNSRSEMNVSTLELGDSALYLCASSLDSHGYTFGSGTRLTVV.